The TCR beta chain described here comes from a study of cytomegalovirus exposure and HLA in healthy donors. Across the whole study: The 90 to 150 validation repertoires used a platform that matched the one used for the 550 to 800 first-cohort repertoires, as a later analysis reported. Study observations and caveats: Most TCR sequences proved rare, with some public TCRs found in many donors. Investigators reported 150 to 200 TCR beta chains as tied to cytomegalovirus.

Sequenced by immunoSEQ multiplex PCR; TCRdb stores in-frame clones only, minus some. The table records under 300,000 clones, approximately 86% of them present only once. CDR3 length: 16 residues. CDR1 and CDR2 from the germline V gene are ENHRY and SYGVKD. The V end lost 3 bases, the J end lost 0 bases, and 12 bases lay between the germline ends. Concerning this clone itself: Its antigen is not identified.

The TCR sequence derives from a woman aged 18-35 years in good health and CMV-seronegative. The sequencing sample was made of PBMCs. The chain joins TRBV10-3 to TRBJ1-3, with no clear D. The CDR3 here is CAISELGPFSGNTIYF. The CDR3 DNA follows: TGTGCCATCAGTGAACTGGGCCCTTTCTCTGGAAACACCATATATTTT.